Below are 30 T cell receptor beta chains sequenced from a single sample in a study of blood T cell repertoires in COVID-19. Using immunoSEQ multiplex PCR, the repertoire was profiled, and TCRdb retains in-frame clones only, with some absent. Among around 160,000 clones, roughly 90% were seen once, and the ten largest hold approximately 1.3%. Sequenced: PBMCs or T cells enriched from blood (not recorded which). These receptors all come from a woman in her 30s with acute COVID-19.

The rearrangement uses TRBV28 and TRBJ1-1; 7 bases agree with TRBD1. The CDR3 has 14 amino acids. In germline, CDR1 is MDHEN, CDR2 SYDVKM. The V gene end was trimmed by 6 bases and the J gene end by 3 bases; junction bases not matched to a gene: 7. The CDR3 DNA is TGTGCCAGCAGCATGGACAGGATGGACACTGAAGCTTTCTTT. Protein sequence: CASSMDRMDTEAFF. Looking up the rest from reference TRBV28 and TRBJ1-1 gives the full variable domain: DVKVTQSSRYLVKRTGEKVFLECVQDMDHENMFWYRQDPGLGLRLIYFSYDVKMKEKGDIPEGYSVSREKKERFSLILESASTNQTSMYLCASSMDRMDTEAFFGQGTRLTVV.

The chain is built from TRBV7-2 and TRBJ2-2, with D possibly being TRBD2 (6 bases). Germline V gene data show CDR1 as SGHTA and CDR2 as FQGNSA. The ends were cut back, 5 bases at V and 8 bases at J, with 15 bases in the middle. The CDR3 is made up of 14 amino acids. CDR3 sequence reads: CASSAGRDGGELFF. For the CDR3, the DNA is TGTGCCAGCAGCGCGGGACGGGACGGGGGGGAGCTGTTTTTT.

J is TRBJ2-1 and V is TRBV7-2; 8 positions agree with TRBD2. The CDR3 runs to 11 residues. Germline V gives CDR1 SGHTA, CDR2 FQGNSA. The J segment lost 14 bases and the V segment lost 5 bases, leaving 5 bases of the junction unmatched. The CDR3 nucleotides are TGTGCCAGCAGCACCCGAGCGGGAGAGTTCTTC. This translates into CASSTRAGEFF.

The genes are TRBV4-1 and TRBJ2-5, with 7 bases aligning to TRBD1. CDR1 and CDR2 from the germline V gene are MGHRA and YSYEKL. V trimming: 4 bases; J trimming: 9 bases; junction bases outside the gene matches: 11. This CDR3 spans 14 amino acids. The CDR3 protein is CASSPGQTLGAQYF. In DNA form, the CDR3 reads TGCGCCAGCAGCCCGGGACAGACGCTGGGGGCCCAGTACTTC.

This clone was observed a handful of times. The chain has TRBV4-1 and TRBJ2-1; 14 nucleotides line up with TRBD2. CDR1 MGHRA and CDR2 YSYEKL come from the germline V gene. The CDR3 is made up of 17 amino acids. V lost 4 bases and J lost 7; bases outside the gene matches: 9. CDR3 amino acids: CASSLPRLAGGTNEQFF. DNA of the CDR3: TGCGCCAGCAGCCTTCCAAGACTAGCGGGAGGGACGAATGAGCAGTTCTTC.

The CDR3 nucleotides read TGTGCCAGCAGTCGGGGGGGCCCTCCCGGCGACACCATATATTTT. It specifies CASSRGGPPGDTIYF. V usage is TRBV28 and J usage is TRBJ1-3; tentatively, D is TRBD1 (6 bases). This CDR3 comprises 15 residues. Trimming cost V 5 bases and J 8 bases, with 19 bases left between them. From germline, CDR1 is MDHEN and CDR2 SYDVKM.

The chain couples TRBV5-1 to TRBJ2-3; 14 nucleotides agree with TRBD2. The CDR3 is 16 residues long. From germline, CDR1 is SGHRS and CDR2 YFSETQ. J was trimmed by 4 bases and V by 4 bases; bases with no gene match: 5. CDR3 in amino acids: CASSPGLAGVADTQYF. The CDR3 bases are TGCGCCAGCAGCCCGGGACTAGCGGGAGTCGCAGATACGCAGTATTTT.

The chain carries TRBV18 and TRBJ2-1; 10 bases are shared with TRBD2. The CDR3 has 15 amino acids. Looked up from germline, CDR1 is KGHSH and CDR2 is LQKENI. Unmatched junction bases numbered 8, after V lost 6 bases and J lost 6 bases. This chain's CDR3 is CASSYSSGSVNEQFF. CDR3 in DNA: TGTGCCAGCTCGTACTCTAGCGGGAGTGTCAATGAGCAGTTCTTC.

V is TRBV28 and J is TRBJ1-2; TRBD1 is a possible D gene (6 bases). V lost 6 bases, J lost 3 bases, and 14 bases lay in between. Germline V gene sequence: CDR1 MDHEN, CDR2 SYDVKM. CDR3 size: 14 residues. The CDR3 DNA sequence: TGTGCCAGCAGCCCACGACAGGCGTACTATGGCTACACCTTC. It encodes CASSPRQAYYGYTF.

The CDR3 coding sequence is TGTGCCAGCAGTAGGGGACTGGATAATGAAAAACTGTTTTTT. Amino acid sequence: CASSRGLDNEKLFF. This chain links TRBV27 with TRBJ1-4, with D perhaps matching TRBD1 (5 bases). Germline CDR1 and CDR2: MNHEY and SMNVEV (reference sequence). With 5 bases removed from V and 4 bases from J, the gap between germline ends came to 11 bases. The CDR3 length is 14 residues.

This clone appeared a few times. The CDR3 DNA is TGCAGCGTTGAAGATCATGGCCGGCCGGGGGAGACCCAGTACTTC. Amino acids: CSVEDHGRPGETQYF. V is TRBV29-1 and J is TRBJ2-5; D might be TRBD2 (5 bases). The germline V gene has CDR1 SQVTM and CDR2 ANQGSEA. Trimming shortened V by 0 bases and J by 5 bases, and 16 bases separated the two germline ends. This CDR3 region has 15 residues.

The chain links TRBV7-2 to TRBJ1-4, with D perhaps matching TRBD1 (5 bases). The V end lost 7 bases, the J end lost 0 bases, and 12 bases lay between the germline ends. Germline V gives CDR1 SGHTA, CDR2 FQGNSA. The CDR3 length is 15 residues. The CDR3 here is CASTAGVATNEKLFF. CDR3 DNA: TGTGCCAGCACAGCGGGGGTTGCAACTAATGAAAAACTGTTTTTT.

V gene TRBV2 combines with J gene TRBJ1-5; D is perhaps TRBD1 (5 bases). The CDR3 totals 13 residues. Trimming took 7 bases from V and 5 from J, leaving 12 bases between them. The V gene's germline CDR1 is SNHLY and CDR2 FYNNEI. The CDR3 reads CASKAGIDQPQHF. The CDR3 coding sequence is TGTGCCAGCAAAGCAGGGATCGATCAGCCCCAGCATTTT. Using reference TRBV2 and TRBJ1-5 for the parts outside the CDR3, the full variable domain is EPEVTQTPSHQVTQMGQEVILRCVPISNHLYFYWYRQILGQKVEFLVSFYNNEISEKSEIFDDQFSVERPDGSNFTLKIRSTKLEDSAMYFCASKAGIDQPQHFGDGTRLSIL.

The chain carries TRBV14 and TRBJ2-1; D is possibly TRBD2 (5 bases). The CDR3 has 19 residues. The V gene lost 5 bases and the J gene lost 2 bases, with 25 bases spanning the gap. Germline CDR1 is SGHDN and CDR2 is FVKESK. Written as DNA, the CDR3 is TGTGCCAGCAGCTCGGGCCGTTTGTCTCCCCCGAGGGCCTACAATGAGCAGTTCTTC. It yields the protein CASSSGRLSPPRAYNEQFF.

The chain carries TRBV15 and TRBJ1-5; 8 nucleotides match TRBD1. V shed 8 bases, J shed 4 bases, and the junction held 4 bases outside the gene matches. The CDR3 totals 13 residues. Germline values: CDR1 LNHNV, CDR2 YYDKDF (reference sequence). The CDR3 region has the DNA TGTGCCACCGCTAGGACAGGGAATCAGCCCCAGCATTTT. Translated, it gives CATARTGNQPQHF.

This chain links TRBV28 with TRBJ1-2; 12 bases agree with TRBD1. CDR1 is MDHEN, CDR2 SYDVKM, per germline. After removal of 8 bases from V and 4 bases from J, the junction contained 5 bases not matched to a gene. This CDR3 contains 14 residues. The CDR3 protein is CASDEGQGAYGYTF. The CDR3 DNA is TGTGCCAGCGACGAGGGACAGGGGGCCTATGGCTACACCTTC.

The genes are TRBV6-5 and TRBJ1-2; D is possibly TRBD1 (6 bases). The germline gives CDR1 MNHEY, CDR2 SVGAGI. Trimming removed 7 bases from V and 5 bases from J, with 11 bases in between. The CDR3 has 12 residues. The CDR3 DNA reads as TGTGCCAGCATGGGAAGGGGGTATGGCTACACCTTC. It yields the protein CASMGRGYGYTF.

J is TRBJ1-2 and V is TRBV28, with D maybe TRBD1 (5 bases). Germline CDR1 reads MDHEN; CDR2 reads SYDVKM. The CDR3 length is 12 residues. V was cut by 2 bases and J by 12 bases, with 13 bases left in between. This CDR3 is CASSLRAGSNTF. The CDR3 bases are TGTGCCAGCAGTTTAAGGGCAGGGTCTAACACCTTC.

V usage is TRBV25-1 and J usage is TRBJ1-1; TRBD1 agrees at 7 bases. Losses at the gene ends were 1 base for V and 6 bases for J; bases not matched to a gene: 11. This CDR3 is 16 amino acids long. Germline lookup yields CDR1 MGHDK and CDR2 SYGVNS. As DNA, the CDR3 is TGTGCCAGCAGTGAATCCTCACAGGGGAATGCAGCTGAAGCTTTCTTT. Protein sequence: CASSESSQGNAAEAFF.

The chain is built from TRBV6-1 and TRBJ2-2, with TRBD2 matching 10 bases. The CDR3 extends over 15 amino acids. The ends lost 1 base at V and 7 bases at J; junction bases unmatched: 3. In germline, CDR1 is MNHNS, CDR2 SASEGT. The CDR3 loop reads CASSEVRTSGGELFF. In nucleotides, the CDR3 is TGTGCCAGCAGTGAAGTCCGGACTAGCGGCGGGGAGCTGTTTTTT.

The chain links TRBV27 to TRBJ2-6; the match to TRBD1 covers 9 bases. This CDR3 has 19 residues. The J segment lost 0 bases and the V segment lost 1 base, leaving 7 bases of the junction unmatched. CDR1 and CDR2 (germline): MNHEY, SMNVEV (reference sequence). The CDR3 bases are TGTGCCAGCAGTTTATTTCGGGACAGGGTAGGCTCTGGGGCCAACGTCCTGACTTTC. This translates into CASSLFRDRVGSGANVLTF.

The chain couples TRBV7-2 to TRBJ1-2; 7 positions agree with TRBD1. V lost 5 bases to trimming and J lost 8 bases; unmatched junction nucleotides: 8. Germline V gene lookup returns CDR1 SGHTA and CDR2 FQGNSA. The CDR3 consists of 13 residues. The CDR3: CASSPTGIRGYTF. CDR3 in DNA: TGTGCCAGCAGCCCGACAGGGATCCGCGGCTACACCTTC.

The chain uses TRBV2 and TRBJ2-7, with TRBD1 matching 7 bases. The CDR3 sequence is 14 residues long. Germline-derived CDR1 and CDR2 are SNHLY and FYNNEI. V shed 4 bases, J shed 4 bases, and the junction held 7 bases outside the gene matches. CDR3 coding DNA: TGTGCCAGCAGTGTCCGGCAGGGGGTTTACGAGCAGTACTTC. Its protein product is CASSVRQGVYEQYF.

As for this clone: The sample contains more than one DNA sequence encoding this CDR3. V is TRBV18 and J is TRBJ1-3, with D tentatively TRBD1 (5 bases). With 3 bases removed from V and 2 bases from J, the gap between germline ends came to 14 bases. This CDR3 contains 16 residues. Germline values: CDR1 KGHSH, CDR2 LQKENI. CDR3 sequence reads: CASSPVGGLAGNTIYF. The DNA of the CDR3 is TGTGCCAGCTCACCGGTCGGGGGTTTGGCTGGAAACACCATATATTTT.

V usage is TRBV18 and J usage is TRBJ1-1; D is uncertain. The length of the CDR3 is 13 residues. Trimming cost V 3 bases and J 1 base, with 6 bases left between them. Per the germline V gene, CDR1 is KGHSH and CDR2 is LQKENI. Written as DNA, the CDR3 is TGTGCCAGCTCACCGGTGGCGAACACTGAAGCTTTCTTT. Translated: CASSPVANTEAFF. Full variable domain (remainder filled in from reference TRBV18 and TRBJ1-1): NAGVMQNPRHLVRRRGQEARLRCSPMKGHSHVYWYRQLPEEGLKFMVYLQKENIIDESGMPKERFSAEFPKEGPSILRIQQVVRGDSAAYFCASSPVANTEAFFGQGTRLTVV.

The V call is TRBV20-1, the J call TRBJ1-2; D perhaps matches TRBD1 (6 bases). The CDR3 has 14 residues. Germline CDR1 is DFQATT and CDR2 is SNEGSKA (reference sequence). V gave up 3 bases and J gave up 3 bases, with 14 bases separating them. Here the CDR3 reads CSASGQSYYYGYTF. CDR3 nucleotides: TGCAGTGCTAGTGGACAGTCCTATTACTATGGCTACACCTTC.

The chain employs TRBV25-1 and TRBJ1-2, with a possible D match to TRBD1 (6 bases). The germline gives CDR1 MGHDK, CDR2 SYGVNS. The CDR3 has 14 amino acids. With 1 base removed from V and 7 bases from J, the gap between germline ends came to 13 bases. The CDR3 sequence is CASSESPGVRGYTF. The CDR3 region has the DNA TGTGCCAGCAGTGAATCTCCAGGGGTACGTGGCTACACCTTC.

The rearrangement links TRBV7-9 to TRBJ1-4; 8 positions match TRBD1. This CDR3 region has 14 residues. With V trimmed by 3 bases and J by 10 bases, 7 bases remained unmatched. Germline V lookup: CDR1 SEHNR, CDR2 FQNEAQ (reference sequence). As DNA, the CDR3 is TGTGCCAGCAGCTTCCCCGGACAGGGAGGAAAACTGTTTTTT. Translation: CASSFPGQGGKLFF.

The chain has TRBV25-1 and TRBJ1-4; 7 bases agree with TRBD1. J was trimmed by 6 bases and V by 4 bases; bases with no gene match: 2. The CDR3 extends over 13 amino acids. CDR1 MGHDK and CDR2 SYGVNS come from the germline V gene. CDR3 nucleotide sequence: TGTGCCAGCAGTGGGACAGGTGATGAAAAACTGTTTTTT. As protein: CASSGTGDEKLFF. Supplemented by reference TRBV25-1 and TRBJ1-4, the full variable domain reads EADIYQTPRYLVIGTGKKITLECSQTMGHDKMYWYQQDPGMELHLIHYSYGVNSTEKGDLSSESTVSRIRTEHFPLTLESARPSHTSQYLCASSGTGDEKLFFGSGTQLSVL.

The CDR3 here is CASRPEAFRNQPQHF. For the CDR3, the DNA is TGTGCCAGCAGACCAGAGGCGTTTCGCAATCAGCCCCAGCATTTT. This chain uses TRBV28 with TRBJ1-5, with D unresolved. Between the trimmed V and J ends, which lost 6 bases and 2 bases, there was a span of 14 bases. The CDR3 totals 15 residues. Germline CDR1 is MDHEN and CDR2 is SYDVKM.